A selection of T cell receptor beta chains follows, all from one sample in a study of blood T cell repertoires in COVID-19. Produced via immunoSEQ multiplex PCR; TCRdb's table is partial and in-frame only. Counted here are approximately 400,000 clones, roughly 90% occurring once; the ten biggest clones make up over 1%. What was sequenced was peripheral blood. Receptors were obtained from a man in his forties or fifties with acute or convalescent COVID-19. The CDR3 runs from the conserved cysteine through the conserved F or W. D genes are given only for firm matches. Size tells how often a clone was seen (once, few, many) or the class of an expanded clone, and some rows leave it out.

CDR3nt,CDR3aa,abundance,v_gene,len,d_gene,j_gene
TGTGCCAGCAGTTACGTAGGGGGCCTTGGGGCTGAAGCTTTCTTT,CASSYVGGLGAEAFF,medium-sized,TRBV6-6,15,TRBD1,TRBJ1-1
TGTGCCAGCAGCCAAGATGTGGGAGGGGATCAGCCCCAGCATTTT,CASSQDVGGDQPQHF,once,TRBV3-1/TRBV3-2,15,-,TRBJ1-5
TGTGCCAGCAGCCGGACTAGCGGGGGGACAGGCTCCTACAATGAGCAGTTCTTC,CASSRTSGGTGSYNEQFF,many,TRBV7-9,18,TRBD2,TRBJ2-1
TGTGCCAGCATATCGGGGGGCTGGGTCGAAGCTAACTATGGCTACACCTTC,CASISGGWVEANYGYTF,-,TRBV2,17,-,TRBJ1-2
TGTGCCAGCAGTGAAGATTCGTCGGGGTTAAATCAGCCCCAGCATTTT,CASSEDSSGLNQPQHF,once,TRBV2,16,-,TRBJ1-5
TGTGCCAGCAGTTCGGGGACTAGCGGGGTAGGCGAGCAGTTCTTC,CASSSGTSGVGEQFF,once,TRBV27,15,TRBD2,TRBJ2-1
TGTGCCAGCAGTTCCGGGGAGGGGGCCTACGAGCAGTACTTC,CASSSGEGAYEQYF,-,TRBV27,14,-,TRBJ2-7
TGTGCCAGCAGGGCGCAGGGGGATGGCTACACCTTC,CASRAQGDGYTF,-,TRBV2,12,TRBD1,TRBJ1-2
TGTGCCAGCCTTGTTCAGGGAGGGGAACTGTTTTTT,CASLVQGGELFF,-,TRBV28,12,-,TRBJ1-4
TGTGCCAGCAGCCTCTCTGGGGCCAACGTCCTGACTTTC,CASSLSGANVLTF,-,TRBV5-6,13,-,TRBJ2-6
TGTGCCAGCAGCATTGGGTCCTACTATAGCAATCAGCCCCAGCATTTT,CASSIGSYYSNQPQHF,-,TRBV28,16,-,TRBJ1-5
TGCGCCAGCAGCTTGGAACTCCCGATGGACGAGCAGTACTTC,CASSLELPMDEQYF,-,TRBV5-1,14,-,TRBJ2-7
TGTGCCAGTACATCCGGGACTAGCGGGGCGAAAGAGACCCAGTACTTC,CASTSGTSGAKETQYF,-,TRBV19,16,TRBD2,TRBJ2-5
TGTGCCAGTATGTTGGGGACAGGCAACTCTGGGGCCAACGTCCTGACTTTC,CASMLGTGNSGANVLTF,few,TRBV19,17,TRBD1,TRBJ2-6
TGTGCCAGCAGCTTAGAGAGGAATTCACCCCTCCACTTT,CASSLERNSPLHF,-,TRBV7-2,13,-,TRBJ1-6
TGTGCCTATTCGGGACACCACTATGGCTACACCTTC,CAYSGHHYGYTF,-,TRBV30,12,-,TRBJ1-2
TGTGCCAGCAGCCAAAGACTAGCGGCAGACAATGAGCAGTTCTTC,CASSQRLAADNEQFF,-,TRBV3-1/TRBV3-2,15,TRBD2,TRBJ2-1
TGTGCCAGCAGCTTAGCGCTACCAAAACACCGGGGAGCTGTTTTT,CASSLALPKHRGAVF,once,TRBV7-9,15,-,TRBJ2-2